The 24 T cell receptor beta chains below all came from one sample that was sequenced in a study of T cell responses to AZD1222 COVID-19 vaccine. Assay used: immunoSEQ multiplex PCR; TCRdb lists only in-frame clones, some missing. The sample includes tens of thousands of clones, around 90% seen only once; the top ten take less than 5%. Sequencing used peripheral blood, obtained 28 days after the second AZD1222 dose. These receptor sequences come from an adult who received the AZD1222 COVID-19 vaccine.

The chain combines TRBV19 with TRBJ1-1; 7 nucleotides line up with TRBD1. The CDR3 is 13 amino acids. Germline V gives CDR1 LNHDA, CDR2 SQIVND (reference sequence). The J segment lost 6 bases and the V segment lost 5 bases, leaving 6 bases of the junction unmatched. The CDR3 loop is CASSVDRTPEAFF. CDR3 sequence (DNA): TGTGCCAGTAGTGTGGACAGGACGCCTGAAGCTTTCTTT.

The V call is TRBV13, the J call TRBJ1-3; no reliable D call. The V end was cut by 0 bases, the J end by 4 bases, with 7 bases between. The germline gives CDR1 PRHDT, CDR2 FYEKMQ (reference sequence). The length of the CDR3 is 14 residues. The CDR3 coding sequence is TGTGCCAGCAGCTTAGGTGGTAGCGGAAACACCATATATTTT. It is translated as CASSLGGSGNTIYF.

The genes are TRBV5-1 and TRBJ1-3; TRBD1 matches 7 bases. Germline values: CDR1 SGHRS, CDR2 YFSETQ. J lost 0 bases, V lost 3 bases, and 6 bases had no gene match. This CDR3 has 16 amino acids. For the CDR3, the DNA is TGCGCCAGCAGCTGGGACAGCCAAAGCTCTGGAAACACCATATATTTT. Translated: CASSWDSQSSGNTIYF.

This clone was seen just once. This sequence joins TRBV5-1 and TRBJ1-1, with TRBD1 matching over 8 bases. The CDR3 runs 14 residues. Germline V CDR1 and CDR2: SGHRS, YFSETQ. Losses at the gene ends were 1 base for V and 10 bases for J; bases not matched to a gene: 9. The CDR3 reads CASSLSGTGSVAFF. For the CDR3, the DNA is TGCGCCAGCAGCTTGTCCGGGACAGGCTCTGTAGCTTTCTTT.

This sequence joins TRBV2 and TRBJ1-2; no reliable D call. The V and J ends lost 2 bases and 1 base respectively, with 5 bases between them. From germline, CDR1 is SNHLY and CDR2 FYNNEI. The CDR3 has 13 residues. The CDR3 DNA is TGTGCCAGCAGTGAAAGGATTAACTATGGCTACACCTTC. This encodes CASSERINYGYTF. Looking up the rest from reference TRBV2 and TRBJ1-2 gives the full variable domain: EPEVTQTPSHQVTQMGQEVILRCVPISNHLYFYWYRQILGQKVEFLVSFYNNEISEKSEIFDDQFSVERPDGSNFTLKIRSTKLEDSAMYFCASSERINYGYTFGSGTRLTVV.

A single count supports this clone. The chain has TRBV19 and TRBJ1-4; D is uncertain. V lost 5 bases and J 5 bases, leaving 9 bases between the germline ends. The V gene's germline CDR1 is LNHDA and CDR2 SQIVND (reference sequence). The CDR3 totals 13 residues. The DNA for the CDR3 is TGTGCCAGTAGTTGGCGAAGGAATGAAAAACTGTTTTTT. The encoded protein is CASSWRRNEKLFF.

The V and J genes are TRBV9 and TRBJ1-2; D gene ambiguous. The CDR3 extends over 14 amino acids. Germline CDR1 SGDLS, CDR2 YYNGEE. With 2 bases removed from V and 5 bases from J, the gap between germline ends came to 13 bases. The CDR3 coding sequence is TGTGCCAGCAGCGTTACCCCAGGCGGTTATGGCTACACCTTC. This translates into CASSVTPGGYGYTF.

This chain joins TRBV5-6 and TRBJ1-1, with D maybe TRBD1 (6 bases). This CDR3 is built from 15 residues. CDR1 and CDR2 from the germline V gene are SGHDT and YYEEEE. V dropped 0 bases and J dropped 1 base, with 10 bases sitting between them. The CDR3 DNA is TGTGCCAGCAGCTTGGTCGGGGGCGCGAACACTGAAGCTTTCTTT. This encodes CASSLVGGANTEAFF.

The CDR3 bases are TGCGCCAGCAGCTTGTATGCAGGGTCGGATGGCTACACCTTC. Translation: CASSLYAGSDGYTF. This sequence joins TRBV5-1 and TRBJ1-2; TRBD1 might be the D (5 bases). V was trimmed by 1 base and J by 6 bases, leaving 13 bases between them. The CDR3 is 14 amino acids. From germline, CDR1 is SGHRS and CDR2 YFSETQ.

V and J are TRBV11-1 and TRBJ2-7; D ambiguous. The V end was cut by 0 bases, the J end by 2 bases, with 8 bases between. Germline CDR1 reads SGHAT; CDR2 reads FQDESV (reference sequence). The CDR3 is 14 residues long. DNA of the CDR3: TGTGCCAGCAGCTTAGCAGGTGGGGCCTACGAGCAGTACTTC. It encodes CASSLAGGAYEQYF.

The chain has TRBV30 and TRBJ1-2; weak D call: TRBD1 (6 bases). The germline gives CDR1 GTSNPN, CDR2 SVGIG (reference sequence). The V and J ends lost 1 base and 5 bases respectively, with 11 bases between them. The CDR3 has 13 residues. CDR3: CAWSGNTGYGYTF. CDR3 nucleotides: TGTGCCTGGAGTGGAAACACAGGGTATGGCTACACCTTC.

J is TRBJ2-5 and V is TRBV12-5, with TRBD1 matching over 7 bases. The CDR3 is made up of 18 amino acids. V trimming: 0 bases; J trimming: 1 base; junction bases outside the gene matches: 11. Germline CDR1 and CDR2: LGHNT and FRNRAP. The CDR3 is CASGLVRWDSFFQETQYF. CDR3 coding DNA: TGTGCTAGTGGTTTGGTACGCTGGGACAGCTTTTTCCAAGAGACCCAGTACTTC.

This chain uses TRBV6-1 with TRBJ2-7; 10 bases fit TRBD1. V lost 2 bases, J lost 6 bases, and 7 bases stayed unmatched. CDR3 size: 15 residues. CDR1 is MNHNS, CDR2 SASEGT, per germline. The CDR3 region is CASSERDRGHVEQYF. The CDR3 coding sequence is TGTGCCAGCAGTGAAAGGGACAGGGGACACGTCGAGCAGTACTTC.

The chain uses TRBV19 and TRBJ1-2, with D tentatively TRBD1 (6 bases). The CDR3 has 14 residues. Germline assignment: CDR1 LNHDA and CDR2 SQIVND (reference sequence). The V end lost 4 bases, the J end lost 4 bases, and 13 bases lay between the germline ends. Here the CDR3 reads CASSRGGTPYGYTF. In nucleotides, the CDR3 is TGTGCCAGTAGTAGGGGTGGGACACCCTATGGCTACACCTTC.

The V gene is TRBV7-6, the J gene TRBJ2-2; no clear D gene. Trimming cost V 10 bases and J 1 base, with 16 bases left between them. The germline gives CDR1 SGHVS, CDR2 FNYEAQ. The CDR3 has 15 residues. This CDR3 reads CATTSEDGNTGELFF. CDR3 sequence (DNA): TGTGCCACCACGTCCGAGGACGGGAACACCGGGGAGCTGTTTTTT.

The chain combines TRBV10-2 with TRBJ2-5; a possible D gene is TRBD2 (7 bases). V lost 4 bases and J lost 1, with 13 bases in between. CDR3 length equals 15 residues. The germline V gene has CDR1 WSHSY and CDR2 SAAADI. The CDR3 spells CASSVGGGPQETQYF. In DNA, the CDR3 is TGCGCCAGCAGTGTGGGCGGGGGCCCCCAAGAGACCCAGTACTTC.

The chain couples TRBV18 to TRBJ1-3, with TRBD1 identical over 9 bases. Germline lookup yields CDR1 KGHSH and CDR2 LQKENI. CDR3 length: 17 amino acids. The J segment lost 1 base and the V segment lost 2 bases, leaving 6 bases of the junction unmatched. The DNA for the CDR3 is TGTGCCAGCTCACCAGGGACAGGGACGATGTCTGGAAACACCATATATTTT. As protein: CASSPGTGTMSGNTIYF.

The V and J genes are TRBV10-3 and TRBJ1-2; D perhaps matches TRBD1 (6 bases). V dropped 3 bases and J dropped 4 bases, with 9 bases sitting between them. This CDR3 contains 13 residues. Germline lookup yields CDR1 ENHRY and CDR2 SYGVKD. CDR3: CAISDGGGYGYTF. CDR3 sequence (DNA): TGTGCCATCAGTGACGGGGGCGGCTATGGCTACACCTTC.

The chain links TRBV6-5 to TRBJ2-3; 7 nucleotides match TRBD1. V lost 4 bases to trimming and J lost 0 bases; unmatched junction nucleotides: 4. The germline gives CDR1 MNHEY, CDR2 SVGAGI. The CDR3 has 15 residues. CDR3 bases: TGTGCCAGCAGTTCGGGACAGAGAAGCACAGATACGCAGTATTTT. Its protein is CASSSGQRSTDTQYF.

Here the CDR3 reads CASSTRQGEVEKLFF. The DNA for the CDR3 is TGTGCCAGCAGCACCCGACAGGGAGAGGTTGAAAAACTGTTTTTT. The rearrangement uses TRBV5-6 and TRBJ1-4, with 7 bases that match TRBD1. The germline gives CDR1 SGHDT, CDR2 YYEEEE. V shed 4 bases, J shed 7 bases, and the junction held 10 bases outside the gene matches. The CDR3 has 15 residues.

This chain links TRBV9 with TRBJ1-2; 8 bases are shared with TRBD1. The CDR3 covers 16 residues. Germline CDR1 reads SGDLS; CDR2 reads YYNGEE. Trimming cost V 0 bases and J 7 bases; bases outside gene matches: 11. CDR3 loop: CASSVGGTGTASGYTF. DNA for the CDR3: TGTGCCAGCAGCGTAGGGGGGACAGGCACGGCGAGTGGCTACACCTTC.

This CDR3 is CASSIESGLANEQFF. CDR3 sequence (DNA): TGTGCCAGTAGTATAGAGTCGGGACTAGCTAATGAGCAGTTCTTC. This chain connects TRBV19 to TRBJ2-1, with TRBD2 matching over 9 bases. Germline lookup yields CDR1 LNHDA and CDR2 SQIVND (reference sequence). With V trimmed by 0 bases and J by 7 bases, 4 bases remained unmatched. The CDR3 length is 15 residues.

The rearrangement uses TRBV6-6 and TRBJ2-7; TRBD2 agrees at 13 bases. V dropped 0 bases and J dropped 2; count of bases not matched to a gene: 1. This CDR3 spans 16 amino acids. CDR1 MNHNY and CDR2 SVGAGI come from the germline V gene (reference sequence). The CDR3 reads CASSYSGLAGTYEQYF. CDR3 DNA: TGTGCCAGCAGTTACTCGGGACTAGCGGGGACCTACGAGCAGTACTTC.

The chain uses TRBV6-5 and TRBJ2-3; 15 bases agree with TRBD2. J was trimmed by 4 bases and V by 10 bases; bases with no gene match: 3. The CDR3 contains 14 residues. CDR1 MNHEY and CDR2 SVGAGI come from the germline V gene. The CDR3 nucleotides are TGTGCCATCCGGACTAGCGGGGGGGCAGATACGCAGTATTTT. Amino acid sequence: CAIRTSGGADTQYF.